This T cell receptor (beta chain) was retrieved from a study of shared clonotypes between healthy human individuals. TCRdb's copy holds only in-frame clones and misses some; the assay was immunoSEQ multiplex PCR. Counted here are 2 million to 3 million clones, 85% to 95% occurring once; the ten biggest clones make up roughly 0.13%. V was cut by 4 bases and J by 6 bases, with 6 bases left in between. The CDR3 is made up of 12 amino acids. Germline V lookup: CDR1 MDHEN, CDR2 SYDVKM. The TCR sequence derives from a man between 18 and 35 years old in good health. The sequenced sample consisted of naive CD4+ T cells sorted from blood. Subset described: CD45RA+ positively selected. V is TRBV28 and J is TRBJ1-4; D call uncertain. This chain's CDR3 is CASSSGHEKLFF. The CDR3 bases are TGTGCCAGCAGTTCCGGGCATGAAAAACTGTTTTTT.